The sample holds a few counts of the clone carrying this T cell receptor beta chain. Its target is not known. Germline CDR1 reads SGHVS; CDR2 reads FNYEAQ. This CDR3 is 14 amino acids long. The V end lost 1 base, the J end lost 5 bases, and 11 bases lay between the germline ends. This entry is derived from a study of T cell responses to AZD1222 COVID-19 vaccine. Profiled with immunoSEQ multiplex PCR; TCRdb holds only in-frame clones, not every one. The repertoire consists of about 260,000 clones, with approximately 95% occurring once and the leading ten covering 0.55%. The study, taken as a whole, reports: Increased Spike-specific TCR breadth and depth were observed after two AZD1222 doses.

This chain joins TRBV7-6 and TRBJ2-5; perhaps TRBD1 as D (5 bases). Sequenced material: peripheral blood, taken on day 0 of AZD1222 vaccination. The clonotype was recovered from an adult in good health. The CDR3 loop is CASSLGRAGETQYF. DNA for the CDR3: TGTGCCAGCAGCTTAGGCAGGGCTGGGGAGACCCAGTACTTC.